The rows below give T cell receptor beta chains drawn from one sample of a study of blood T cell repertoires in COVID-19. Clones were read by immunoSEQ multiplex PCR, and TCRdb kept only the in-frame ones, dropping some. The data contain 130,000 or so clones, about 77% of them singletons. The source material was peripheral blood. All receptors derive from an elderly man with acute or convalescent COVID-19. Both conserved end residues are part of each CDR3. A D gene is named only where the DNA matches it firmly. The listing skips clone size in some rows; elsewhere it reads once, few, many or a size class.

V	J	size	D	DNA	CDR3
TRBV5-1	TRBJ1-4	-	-	TGCGCCAGCAGCTACGGATCGAGGCTTGGTGGTGGTGAAAAACTGTTTTTT	CASSYGSRLGGGEKLFF
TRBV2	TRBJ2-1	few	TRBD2	TGTGCCAGCCTGGCAAGCCTAGCGGGGGCCGACTACAATGAGCAGTTCTTC	CASLASLAGADYNEQFF
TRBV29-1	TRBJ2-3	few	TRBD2	TGCAGCGTTGACGGGGGGACTCGAAGAAGCGCAGATACGCAGTATTTT	CSVDGGTRRSADTQYF
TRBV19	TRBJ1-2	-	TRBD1	TGTGCCAGTAGCCATACAGGGACAGGGGGCGTTGGCTACACCTTC	CASSHTGTGGVGYTF
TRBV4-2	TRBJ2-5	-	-	TGTGCCAGCAGCCAAGAACCAGGACGGGGAACCCAGTACTTC	CASSQEPGRGTQYF
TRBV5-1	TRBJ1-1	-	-	TGCGCCAGCAGCACCCCGGGGAATACTGAAGCTTTCTTT	CASSTPGNTEAFF
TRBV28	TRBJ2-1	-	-	TGTGCCAGCAGTTCAGACAGAAATGAGCAGTTCTTC	CASSSDRNEQFF
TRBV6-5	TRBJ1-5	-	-	TGTGCCAGCACCTCCGACAGGCGCCAGCCCCAGCATTTT	CASTSDRRQPQHF
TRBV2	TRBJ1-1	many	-	TGTGCCAGCAGTGAACCCGGGGAAGCTTTCTTT	CASSEPGEAFF
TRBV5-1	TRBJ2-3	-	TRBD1	TGCGCCAGCAGCTTGTCTGGACAGGGTACAGATACGCAGTATTTT	CASSLSGQGTDTQYF
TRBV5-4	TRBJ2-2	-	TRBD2	TGTGCCAGCAGCGATGCCGGGGGGGGGAGCACCGGGGAGCTGTTTTTT	CASSDAGGGSTGELFF
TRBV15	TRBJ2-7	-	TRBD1	TGTGCCACCAGCAGAGTTGACAGGGGTTACGAGCAGTACTTC	CATSRVDRGYEQYF
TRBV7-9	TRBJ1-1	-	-	TGTGCCAGCAGCTTAGATGGGCGTAGAACTGAAGCTTTCTTT	CASSLDGRRTEAFF
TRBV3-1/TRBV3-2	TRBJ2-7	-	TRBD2	TGTGCCAGCAGCCAAGATTTCTGGGCGGGGGACCAAAGCTACGAGCAGTACTTC	CASSQDFWAGDQSYEQYF
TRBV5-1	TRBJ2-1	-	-	TGCGCCAGCAGGTGGGGCGCTCGCAATGAGCAGTTCTTC	CASRWGARNEQFF
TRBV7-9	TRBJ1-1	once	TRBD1	TGTGCCAGCAGCTTTCGACAGGGAGGCGACACTGAAGCTTTCTTT	CASSFRQGGDTEAFF
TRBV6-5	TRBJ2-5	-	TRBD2	TGTGCCAGCAGGTCCATAGCGGGTCCCGAAGAGACCCAGTACTTC	CASRSIAGPEETQYF
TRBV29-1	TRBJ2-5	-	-	TGCAGCGTTGAATTGCCGCCGTTAGAGAAGACCCAGTACTTC	CSVELPPLEKTQYF
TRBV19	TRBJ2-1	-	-	TGTGCCAGTAGTATCGACAGGCCCCACTACAATGAGCAGTTCTTC	CASSIDRPHYNEQFF
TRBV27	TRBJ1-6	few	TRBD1	TGTGCCAGCAGTCCCTACGCCCCGGACAGGGTCGGTTCACCCCTCCACTTT	CASSPYAPDRVGSPLHF
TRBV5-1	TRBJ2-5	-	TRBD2	TGCGCCAGCAGCTTGGCTCGTAGCGGGTCACAGGAGACCCAGTACTTC	CASSLARSGSQETQYF
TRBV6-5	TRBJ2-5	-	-	TGTGCCAGCAGGCCCACAGGAAACCAAGAGACCCAGTACTTC	CASRPTGNQETQYF
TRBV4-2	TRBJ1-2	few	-	TGTGCCAGCAGCCAAGACACAGGATTCTCTGACTATGGCTACACCTTC	CASSQDTGFSDYGYTF
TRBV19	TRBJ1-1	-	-	TGTGCCAGTAGTCGGAACAGGGTGAACACTGAAGCTTTCTTT	CASSRNRVNTEAFF
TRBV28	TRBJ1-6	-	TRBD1	TGTGCCAGCAGTTTATCCTGGGACAGGACTAATTCACCCCTCCACTTT	CASSLSWDRTNSPLHF
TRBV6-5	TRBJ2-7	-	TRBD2	TGTGCCAGCAGTTACTCGGTAGCGGGTGCTCCCTACGAGCAGTACTTC	CASSYSVAGAPYEQYF
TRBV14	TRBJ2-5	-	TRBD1	TGTGCCAGCAGCCACGGACAGGGGGCTATCCAAGAGACCCAGTACTTC	CASSHGQGAIQETQYF
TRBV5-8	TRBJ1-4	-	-	TGTGCCAGCAGCTTTGGACAGACAAAGAATGAAAAACTGTTTTTT	CASSFGQTKNEKLFF
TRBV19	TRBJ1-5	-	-	TGTGCCAGTAGTCTGGGGGCGCCGGGCAATCAGCCCCAGCATTTT	CASSLGAPGNQPQHF
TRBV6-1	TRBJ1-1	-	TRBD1	TGTGCCAGCAGTGACGGGACAGGGAGCTTTAAAGCTTTCTTT	CASSDGTGSFKAFF
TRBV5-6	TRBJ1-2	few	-	TGTGCCAGCACCCAGCTAACTCTCGGGGGGCCCGTTTTTAACTATGGCTACACCTTC	CASTQLTLGGPVFNYGYTF
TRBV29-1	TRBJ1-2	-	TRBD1	TGCAGCGTTCGGGGACAGACGAACTATGGCTACACCTTC	CSVRGQTNYGYTF
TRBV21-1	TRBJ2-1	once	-	TGTGCCAGCAATTCCTGGGCCATGAGGGCCCCCAATGAGCAGTTCTTC	CASNSWAMRAPNEQFF
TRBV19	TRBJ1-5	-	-	TGTGCCAGTAGCCTGGGGGCAGGTTGGCAGCCCCAGCATTTT	CASSLGAGWQPQHF
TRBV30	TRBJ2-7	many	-	TGTGCCTGGAGTCATACCCGGTACGAGCAGTACTTC	CAWSHTRYEQYF
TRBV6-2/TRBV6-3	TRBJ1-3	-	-	TGTGCCAGCAGCAAGACCCAGGGAACGCGAAACACCATATATTTT	CASSKTQGTRNTIYF
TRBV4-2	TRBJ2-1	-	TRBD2	TGTGCCAGCAGCCAAGATCTTAGCGGGGGGGCCTACAATGAGCAGTTCTTC	CASSQDLSGGAYNEQFF
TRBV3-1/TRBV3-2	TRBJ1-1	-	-	TGTGCCAGCAGCCAAGATTTCGGGAGTCACATGAACACTGAAGCTTTCTTT	CASSQDFGSHMNTEAFF
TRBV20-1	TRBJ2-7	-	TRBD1	TGCAGTGCTAGTGGGACAGGGGCGCGAGAGCAGTACTTC	CSASGTGAREQYF
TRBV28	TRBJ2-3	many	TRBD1	TGTGCCAGCAGTAACCGGGACAGTGGCACAGATACGCAGTATTTT	CASSNRDSGTDTQYF
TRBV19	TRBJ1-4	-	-	TGTGCCAGTAGCCTGGCCCTTAATGAAAAACTGTTTTTT	CASSLALNEKLFF
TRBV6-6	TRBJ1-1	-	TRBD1	TGTGCCAGCCGGGGACAGGGTGGCGAAGCTTTCTTT	CASRGQGGEAFF
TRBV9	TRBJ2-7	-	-	TGTGCCAGCAGCCCCCCCCTTGCGGGCAGCTCCTACGAGCAGTACTTC	CASSPPLAGSSYEQYF
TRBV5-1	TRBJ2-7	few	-	TGCGCCAGCAGCTTTCGAGGCAGTCCCTACGAGCAGTACTTC	CASSFRGSPYEQYF
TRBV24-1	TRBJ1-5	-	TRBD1	TGTGCCACCAGTCCTGTGGGCGGGACAGGTAGTCAGCCCCAGCATTTT	CATSPVGGTGSQPQHF
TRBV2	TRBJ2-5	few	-	TGTGCCAGCACGGCCCCTTGGGGGCAGGAGACCCAGTACTTC	CASTAPWGQETQYF
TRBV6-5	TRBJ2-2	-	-	TGTGCCAGCAGTTACCGGGGTCCACTCGCCGGGGAGCTGTTTTTT	CASSYRGPLAGELFF
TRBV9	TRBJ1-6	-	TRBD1	TGTGCCAGCAGCGTACAGGGGGCTACGAATTCACCCCTCCACTTT	CASSVQGATNSPLHF
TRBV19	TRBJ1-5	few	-	TGTGCCAGTAGTATCGGCAGGAGGTCATATCAGCCCCAGCATTTT	CASSIGRRSYQPQHF